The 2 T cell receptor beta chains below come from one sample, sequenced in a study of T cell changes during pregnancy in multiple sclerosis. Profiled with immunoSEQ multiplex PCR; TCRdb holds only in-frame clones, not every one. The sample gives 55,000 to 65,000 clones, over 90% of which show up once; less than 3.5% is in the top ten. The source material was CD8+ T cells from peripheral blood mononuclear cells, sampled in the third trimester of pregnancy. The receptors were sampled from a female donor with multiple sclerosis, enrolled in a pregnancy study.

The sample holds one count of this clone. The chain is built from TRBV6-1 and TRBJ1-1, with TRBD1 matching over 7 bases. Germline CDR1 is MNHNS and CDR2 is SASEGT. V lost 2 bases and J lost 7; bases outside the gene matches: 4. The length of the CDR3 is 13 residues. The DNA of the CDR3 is TGTGCCAGCAGTGAATGGGCAGGGGGTGAAGCTTTCTTT. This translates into CASSEWAGGEAFF.

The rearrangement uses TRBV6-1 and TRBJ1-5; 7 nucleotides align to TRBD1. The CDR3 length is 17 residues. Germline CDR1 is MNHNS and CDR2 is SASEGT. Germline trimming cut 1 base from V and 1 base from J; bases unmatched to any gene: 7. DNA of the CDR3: TGTGCCAGCAGTGAAGTCGAAGGGGGCTTCAGCAATCAGCCCCAGCATTTT. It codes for CASSEVEGGFSNQPQHF.